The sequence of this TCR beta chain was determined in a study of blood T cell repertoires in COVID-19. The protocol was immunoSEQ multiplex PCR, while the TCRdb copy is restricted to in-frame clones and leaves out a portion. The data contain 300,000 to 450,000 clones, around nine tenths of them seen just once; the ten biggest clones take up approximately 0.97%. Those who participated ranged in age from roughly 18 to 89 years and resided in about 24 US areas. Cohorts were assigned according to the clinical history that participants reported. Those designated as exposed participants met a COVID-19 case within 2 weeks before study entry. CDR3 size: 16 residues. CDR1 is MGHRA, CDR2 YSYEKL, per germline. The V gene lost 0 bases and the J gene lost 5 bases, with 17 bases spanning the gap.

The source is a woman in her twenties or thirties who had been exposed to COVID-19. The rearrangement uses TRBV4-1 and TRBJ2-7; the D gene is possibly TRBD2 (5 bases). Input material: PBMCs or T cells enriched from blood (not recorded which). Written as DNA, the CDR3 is TGCGCCAGCAGCCAAGATCTTGCGCCTATCGGGAACGAGCAGTACTTC. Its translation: CASSQDLAPIGNEQYF.